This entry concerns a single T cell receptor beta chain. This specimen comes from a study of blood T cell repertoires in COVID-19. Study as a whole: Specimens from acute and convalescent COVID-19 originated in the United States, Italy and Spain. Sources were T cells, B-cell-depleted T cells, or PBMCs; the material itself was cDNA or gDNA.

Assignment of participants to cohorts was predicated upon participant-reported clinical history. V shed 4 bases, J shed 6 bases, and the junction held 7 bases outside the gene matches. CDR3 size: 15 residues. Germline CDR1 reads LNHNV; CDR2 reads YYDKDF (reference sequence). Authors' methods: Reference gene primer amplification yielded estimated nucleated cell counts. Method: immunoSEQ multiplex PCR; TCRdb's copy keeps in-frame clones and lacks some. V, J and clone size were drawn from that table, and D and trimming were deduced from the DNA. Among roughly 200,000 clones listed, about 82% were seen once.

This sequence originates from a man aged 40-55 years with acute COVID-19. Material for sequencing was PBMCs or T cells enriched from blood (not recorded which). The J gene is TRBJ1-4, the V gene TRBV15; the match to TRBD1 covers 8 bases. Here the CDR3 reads CATSNEQGVYEKLFF. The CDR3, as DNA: TGTGCCACCAGCAACGAACAGGGGGTGTATGAAAAACTGTTTTTT.